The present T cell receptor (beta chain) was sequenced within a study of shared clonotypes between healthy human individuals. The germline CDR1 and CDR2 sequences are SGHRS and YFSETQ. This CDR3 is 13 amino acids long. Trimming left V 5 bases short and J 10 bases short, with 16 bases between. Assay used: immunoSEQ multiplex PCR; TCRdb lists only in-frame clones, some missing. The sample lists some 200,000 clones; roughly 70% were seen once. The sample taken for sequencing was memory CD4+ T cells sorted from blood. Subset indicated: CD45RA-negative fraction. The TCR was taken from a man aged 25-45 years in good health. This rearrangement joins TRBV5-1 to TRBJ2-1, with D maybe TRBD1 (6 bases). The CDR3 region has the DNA TGCGCCAGCAGTCTGCAGGGGTCTCTGGAGCAGTTCTTC. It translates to CASSLQGSLEQFF.